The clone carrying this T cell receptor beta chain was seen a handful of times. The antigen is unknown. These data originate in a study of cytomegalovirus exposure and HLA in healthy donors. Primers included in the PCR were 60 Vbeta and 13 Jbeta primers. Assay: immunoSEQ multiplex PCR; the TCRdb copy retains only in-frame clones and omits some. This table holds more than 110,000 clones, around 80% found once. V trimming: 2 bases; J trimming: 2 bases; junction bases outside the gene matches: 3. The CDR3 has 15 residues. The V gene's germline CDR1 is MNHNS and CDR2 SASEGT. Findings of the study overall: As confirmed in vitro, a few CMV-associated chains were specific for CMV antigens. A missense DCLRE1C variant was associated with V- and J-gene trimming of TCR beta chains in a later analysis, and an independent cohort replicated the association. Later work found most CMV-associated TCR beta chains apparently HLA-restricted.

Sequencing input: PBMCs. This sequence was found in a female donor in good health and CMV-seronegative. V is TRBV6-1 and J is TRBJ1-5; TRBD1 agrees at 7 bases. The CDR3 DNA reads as TGTGCCAGCAGTGAAACAACAGGGGGCAATCAGCCCCAGCATTTT. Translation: CASSETTGGNQPQHF.